This TCR beta chain is from a study of blood T cell repertoires in COVID-19. Overall study: The United States, Italy and Spain provided the acute and convalescent COVID-19 samples. Sources were T cells, B-cell-depleted T cells, or PBMCs; the material itself was cDNA or gDNA.

TCRdb's table, derived via immunoSEQ multiplex PCR, lists solely in-frame clones and lacks some. This sample yields 250,000 to 300,000 clones, of which about four fifths are seen a single time; approximately 6% belongs to the top ten. The CDR3 runs 14 residues. V was trimmed by 1 base and J by 0 bases, leaving 7 bases between them. Germline CDR1 is SQVTM and CDR2 is ANQGSEA. This chain joins TRBV29-1 and TRBJ2-4, with D hard to call. The specimen was peripheral blood. This TCR derives from an elderly man with acute or convalescent COVID-19. CDR3 nucleotides: TGCAGCGTTGAAGTACTCGAAGCCAAAAACATTCAGTACTTC. This codes for CSVEVLEAKNIQYF.